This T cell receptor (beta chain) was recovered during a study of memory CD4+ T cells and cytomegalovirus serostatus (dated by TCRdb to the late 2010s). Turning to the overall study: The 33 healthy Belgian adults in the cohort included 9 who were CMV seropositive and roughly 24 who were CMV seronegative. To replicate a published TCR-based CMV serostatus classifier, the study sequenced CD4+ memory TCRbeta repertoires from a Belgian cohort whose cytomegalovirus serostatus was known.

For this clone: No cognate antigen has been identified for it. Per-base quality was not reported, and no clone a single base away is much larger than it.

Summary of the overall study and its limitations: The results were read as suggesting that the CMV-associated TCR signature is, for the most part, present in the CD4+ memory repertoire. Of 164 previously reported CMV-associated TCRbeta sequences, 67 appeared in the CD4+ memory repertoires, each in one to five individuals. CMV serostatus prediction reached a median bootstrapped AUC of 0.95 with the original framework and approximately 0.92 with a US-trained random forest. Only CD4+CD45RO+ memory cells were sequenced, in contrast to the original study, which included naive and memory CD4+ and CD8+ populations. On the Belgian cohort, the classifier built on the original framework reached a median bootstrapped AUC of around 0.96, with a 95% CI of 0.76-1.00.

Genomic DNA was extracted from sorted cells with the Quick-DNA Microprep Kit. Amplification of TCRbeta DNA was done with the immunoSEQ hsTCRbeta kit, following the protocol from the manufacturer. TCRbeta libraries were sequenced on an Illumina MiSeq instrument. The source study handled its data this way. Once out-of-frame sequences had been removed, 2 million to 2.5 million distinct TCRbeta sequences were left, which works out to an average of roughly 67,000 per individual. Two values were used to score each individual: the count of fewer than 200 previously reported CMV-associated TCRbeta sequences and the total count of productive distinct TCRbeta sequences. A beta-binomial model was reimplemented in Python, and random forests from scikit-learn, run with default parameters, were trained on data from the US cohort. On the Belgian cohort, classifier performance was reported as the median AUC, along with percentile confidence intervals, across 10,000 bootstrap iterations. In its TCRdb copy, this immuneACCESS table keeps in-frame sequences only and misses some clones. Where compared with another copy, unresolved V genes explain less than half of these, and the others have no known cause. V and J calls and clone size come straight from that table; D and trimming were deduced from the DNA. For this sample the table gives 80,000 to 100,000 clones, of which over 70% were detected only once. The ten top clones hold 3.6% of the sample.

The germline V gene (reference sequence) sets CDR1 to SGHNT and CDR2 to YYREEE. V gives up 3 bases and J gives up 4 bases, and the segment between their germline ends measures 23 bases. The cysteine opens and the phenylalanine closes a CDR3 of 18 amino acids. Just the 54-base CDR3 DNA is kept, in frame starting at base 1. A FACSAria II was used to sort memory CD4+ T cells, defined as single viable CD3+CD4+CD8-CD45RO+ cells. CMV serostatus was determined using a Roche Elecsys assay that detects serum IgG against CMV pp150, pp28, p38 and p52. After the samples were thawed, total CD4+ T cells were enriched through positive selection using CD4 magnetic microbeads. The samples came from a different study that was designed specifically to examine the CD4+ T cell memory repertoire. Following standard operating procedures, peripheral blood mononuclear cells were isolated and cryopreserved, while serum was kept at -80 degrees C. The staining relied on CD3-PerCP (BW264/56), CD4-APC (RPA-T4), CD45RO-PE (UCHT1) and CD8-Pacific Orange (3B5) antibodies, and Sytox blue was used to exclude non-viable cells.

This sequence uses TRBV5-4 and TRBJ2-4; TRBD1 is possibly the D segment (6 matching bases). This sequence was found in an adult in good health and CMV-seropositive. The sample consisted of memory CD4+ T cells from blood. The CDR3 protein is CASSSGGTPSLGKNIQYF. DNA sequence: TGTGCCAGCAGCTCCGGTGGGACACCGTCTTTAGGAAAAAACATTCAGTACTTC.